A single sample gave rise to the 22 T cell receptor beta chains below, sequenced in a study of T cell responses to AZD1222 COVID-19 vaccine. Repertoires were generated with immunoSEQ multiplex PCR, while TCRdb's copy carries only in-frame clones and drops some. Counted here are about 130,000 clones, under 95% occurring once; the ten biggest clones make up less than 2%. This specimen consisted of peripheral blood, obtained on day 0 of AZD1222 vaccination. These TCRs come from an adult in good health.

The chain is built from TRBV11-3 and TRBJ1-3; D unresolved. CDR1 and CDR2 (germline): SGHNT, YENEEA. This CDR3 is 15 amino acids long. V dropped 4 bases and J dropped 1 base, with 11 bases sitting between them. CDR3 amino acids: CASSYSGVSGNTIYF. CDR3 coding DNA: TGTGCCAGCAGCTATTCCGGGGTTTCTGGAAACACCATATATTTT.

V is TRBV11-2 and J is TRBJ1-3, with TRBD1 as a possible D gene (6 bases). This CDR3 is 17 amino acids long. V gave up 3 bases and J gave up 4 bases, with 19 bases separating them. Germline V gene sequence: CDR1 SGHAT, CDR2 FQNNGV. The CDR3 bases are TGTGCCAGCAGCTTTGCCCCCAAAGGACAGACGGGAAACACCATATATTTT. This gives the protein CASSFAPKGQTGNTIYF.

The V and J genes are TRBV7-9 and TRBJ1-1, with a possible D match to TRBD1 (6 bases). The CDR3 length is 13 residues. The germline V and J ends were trimmed by 5 bases and 5 bases, with 12 bases remaining between them. Per germline, CDR1 SEHNR and CDR2 FQNEAQ (reference sequence). The CDR3 bases are TGTGCCAGCAGCCCAAACGACAGGACTGAAGCTTTCTTT. Encoded protein: CASSPNDRTEAFF.

The chain links TRBV3-1 (or the pseudogene TRBV3-2) to TRBJ1-2; no firm D call. Deletions cut 0 bases from V and 5 bases from J, with 13 bases between. The CDR3 sequence is 15 residues long. Germline-derived CDR1 and CDR2 are LGHDT and YNNKEL (reference sequence). This chain's CDR3 is CASSQDSASSYGYTF. In nucleotides, the CDR3 is TGTGCCAGCAGCCAAGACTCTGCGTCCTCTTATGGCTACACCTTC.

The rearrangement uses TRBV27 and TRBJ1-1; D is undetermined. The ends were cut back, 1 base at V and 4 bases at J, with 7 bases in the middle. The germline gives CDR1 MNHEY, CDR2 SMNVEV (reference sequence). CDR3 size: 13 residues. CDR3 DNA: TGTGCCAGCAGTTTATTGGGTGTCACTGAAGCTTTCTTT. Protein sequence: CASSLLGVTEAFF.

V usage is TRBV5-1 and J usage is TRBJ2-7; no firm D call. Trimming removed 4 bases at V and 5 bases at J, with 10 bases between. The CDR3 loop spans 12 amino acids. Germline V gene data show CDR1 as SGHRS and CDR2 as YFSETQ. The CDR3 loop is CASSPEGHEQYF. The CDR3 DNA reads TGCGCCAGCAGCCCCGAAGGCCACGAGCAGTACTTC.

The chain combines TRBV28 with TRBJ2-7; TRBD1 is a possible D gene (6 bases). Trimming took off 7 bases at V and 3 bases at J, with 13 bases between the two ends. CDR3 length: 13 residues. CDR1 and CDR2 (germline): MDHEN, SYDVKM. CDR3 loop: CASNEGGYYEQYF. The CDR3 DNA is TGTGCCAGCAACGAAGGGGGATACTACGAGCAGTACTTC.

The V and J genes are TRBV2 and TRBJ2-2; TRBD1 matches 7 bases. The ends lost 4 bases at V and 4 bases at J; junction bases unmatched: 9. In germline, CDR1 is SNHLY, CDR2 FYNNEI. The CDR3 runs 16 residues. DNA of the CDR3: TGTGCCAGCAGTGTCCTACAGGGGCTACGCACCGGGGAGCTGTTTTTT. Its protein is CASSVLQGLRTGELFF.

This sequence joins TRBV10-3 and TRBJ1-2, with TRBD1 identical over 8 bases. CDR1 ENHRY and CDR2 SYGVKD come from the germline V gene. The CDR3 length is 16 residues. Trimming cost V 6 bases and J 5 bases; bases outside gene matches: 14. The CDR3 DNA reads TGTGCCATCAGCGGGGCTGATGACAGGGGATGGTATGGCTACACCTTC. Translated: CAISGADDRGWYGYTF.

Turning to this clone: A much larger clonotype is one base distant, so this may be a read error. This CDR3 is also generated by other DNA sequences in the sample. The chain carries TRBV4-1 and TRBJ1-2; TRBD1 agrees at 7 bases. The J segment lost 4 bases and the V segment lost 1 base, leaving 3 bases of the junction unmatched. Germline V gene sequence: CDR1 MGHRA, CDR2 YSYEKL. The CDR3 contains 14 residues. The chain's CDR3 is CASSQGTGPYGYTF. The CDR3 DNA follows: TGCGCCAGCAGCCAAGGGACAGGACCCTATGGCTACACCTTC.

The chain couples TRBV19 to TRBJ1-2; possibly TRBD1 for D (5 bases). This CDR3 is 14 amino acids long. Germline V gene lookup returns CDR1 LNHDA and CDR2 SQIVND (reference sequence). Trimming took off 6 bases at V and 7 bases at J, with 18 bases between the two ends. The CDR3: CASRAQGRLFGYTF. The CDR3 DNA reads as TGTGCCAGTAGGGCCCAGGGTCGACTATTTGGCTACACCTTC.

The chain links TRBV3-1 (or the pseudogene TRBV3-2) to TRBJ2-5, with D perhaps assigned TRBD1 or TRBD2 (5 bases each). The germline gives CDR1 LGHDT, CDR2 YNNKEL (reference sequence). Trimming took off 5 bases at V and 1 base at J, with 8 bases between the two ends. The CDR3 loop spans 13 amino acids. CDR3 sequence: CASSTGTQETQYF. The CDR3 bases are TGTGCCAGCAGCACCGGGACCCAAGAGACCCAGTACTTC.

The chain employs TRBV6-1 and TRBJ1-3, with D uncertain. CDR3 length: 17 amino acids. Germline V CDR1 and CDR2: MNHNS, SASEGT. Trimming pared 2 bases from V and 1 base from J, leaving 15 bases between. The CDR3 DNA reads as TGTGCCAGCAGTGAACTTGGCTCCTGGGTTTCTGGAAACACCATATATTTT. Protein: CASSELGSWVSGNTIYF.

This chain joins TRBV6-2 or TRBV6-3 and TRBJ1-1, with 7 bases identical to TRBD1. This CDR3 is 13 amino acids long. V dropped 5 bases and J dropped 3; count of bases not matched to a gene: 3. CDR1 and CDR2 (germline): MNHEY, SVGEGT. CDR3 residues: CASSQQGYTEAFF. As DNA, the CDR3 is TGTGCCAGCAGTCAACAGGGGTACACTGAAGCTTTCTTT.

The chain uses TRBV10-3 and TRBJ2-3, with TRBD1 identical over 10 bases. Germline-derived CDR1 and CDR2 are ENHRY and SYGVKD. The V segment lost 6 bases and the J segment 3 bases; nucleotides outside the gene matches: 6. The CDR3 extends over 15 amino acids. The DNA for the CDR3 is TGTGCCATCAGGGGGACAGGGGTCAGGACAGATACGCAGTATTTT. Translating gives CAIRGTGVRTDTQYF.

The genes are TRBV4-2 and TRBJ2-7; D gene ambiguous. The germline V gene has CDR1 LGHNA and CDR2 YNFKEQ. V gave up 5 bases and J gave up 6 bases, with 17 bases separating them. This CDR3 is 14 amino acids long. This CDR3 reads CASSSHTGSSEQYF. The CDR3 coding sequence is TGTGCCAGCAGCTCACACACGGGCTCCAGCGAGCAGTACTTC.

J is TRBJ1-5 and V is TRBV7-9; D gene unclear. Germline V CDR1 and CDR2: SEHNR, FQNEAQ (reference sequence). This CDR3 has 14 residues. V lost 5 bases and J lost 0, with 8 bases in between. In nucleotides, the CDR3 is TGTGCCAGCAGCGACGGATATAGCAATCAGCCCCAGCATTTT. Amino acid sequence: CASSDGYSNQPQHF.

The V and J genes are TRBV9 and TRBJ1-2; D might be TRBD1 (5 bases). Germline CDR1 reads SGDLS; CDR2 reads YYNGEE. The CDR3 is 13 amino acids. Trimming removed 4 bases at V and 7 bases at J, with 14 bases between. This CDR3 reads CASSTRGSAGYTF. In DNA form, the CDR3 reads TGTGCCAGCAGCACCCGGGGGTCAGCTGGCTACACCTTC. Together with reference TRBV9 and TRBJ1-2, the CDR3 gives the full variable domain: DSGVTQTPKHLITATGQRVTLRCSPRSGDLSVYWYQQSLDQGLQFLIQYYNGEERAKGNILERFSAQQFPDLHSELNLSSLELGDSALYFCASSTRGSAGYTFGSGTRLTVV.

The chain combines TRBV7-2 with TRBJ1-2, with D perhaps TRBD1 (6 bases). CDR1 is SGHTA and CDR2 is FQGNSA in the germline V gene. Trimming took off 0 bases at V and 5 bases at J, with 13 bases between the two ends. This CDR3 has 15 residues. The CDR3 coding sequence is TGTGCCAGCAGCTTAGCAACAGGGTTTGGGTATGGCTACACCTTC. This gives the protein CASSLATGFGYGYTF.

The V gene is TRBV5-1, the J gene TRBJ1-4, with unresolved D. Germline lookup yields CDR1 SGHRS and CDR2 YFSETQ. The CDR3 loop spans 15 amino acids. V was trimmed by 0 bases and J by 1 base, leaving 7 bases between them. The CDR3 here is CASSLDPLTNEKLFF. The CDR3 coding sequence is TGCGCCAGCAGCTTGGACCCTCTAACTAATGAAAAACTGTTTTTT.

The chain employs TRBV5-6 and TRBJ2-5; 7 bases align to TRBD1. With V trimmed by 0 bases and J by 2 bases, 4 bases remained unmatched. The CDR3 length is 15 residues. From germline, CDR1 is SGHDT and CDR2 YYEEEE. CDR3 sequence reads: CASSLGQGYQETQYF. CDR3 nucleotides: TGTGCCAGCAGCTTGGGACAGGGTTATCAAGAGACCCAGTACTTC.

The chain uses TRBV5-5 and TRBJ1-4; 7 bases map to TRBD1. Germline values: CDR1 SGHKS, CDR2 YYEKEE (reference sequence). V shed 0 bases, J shed 5 bases, and the junction held 4 bases outside the gene matches. CDR3 length: 15 residues. The CDR3 DNA sequence: TGTGCCAGCAGCTTGGCTGGACAGGACAATGAAAAACTGTTTTTT. This translates into CASSLAGQDNEKLFF.